Each of the 7 T cell receptor beta chains below was sequenced from the same sample in a study of early T cells in non-severe SARS-CoV-2 infection. In TCRdb, the 5' RACE reads were re-called with MiXCR into one record per CDR3 protein. The table has some 59,000 distinct CDR3 sequences, approximately 10% seen once. The sequencing here drew on whole blood, taken at baseline. The receptors stem from an adult who was a healthcare worker with PCR-confirmed SARS-CoV-2 infection or an uninfected control (not recorded which).

This clonotype came up a few times. The chain employs TRBV12-3 or TRBV12-4 and TRBJ2-3, with D perhaps TRBD1 (5 bases). The CDR3 runs to 15 residues. V shed 2 bases and J shed 0 bases, with 9 bases lying between them. In nucleotides, the CDR3 is TGTGCCAGCAGTTTAAAGGGGTATAGCACAGATACGCAGTATTTT. It translates to CASSLKGYSTDTQYF.

This chain's CDR3 is CASGLTGQDSGANVLTF. The CDR3 coding sequence is TGTGCCAGCGGGCTTACAGGACAGGACTCTGGGGCCAACGTCCTGACTTTC. This chain links TRBV7-2 with TRBJ2-6, with 7 bases lining up with TRBD1. V lost 8 bases to trimming and J lost 0 bases; unmatched junction nucleotides: 10. Germline lookup yields CDR1 SGHTA and CDR2 FQGNSA. CDR3 length equals 17 residues.

At least ten counts were recorded for this clonotype. At one boundary the junction diverges from the germline segment, which might be a read error. The chain links TRBV19 to TRBJ2-1, with 8 bases fitting TRBD2. The CDR3 contains 14 residues. Per the germline V gene, CDR1 is LNHDA and CDR2 is SQIVND (reference sequence). The CDR3 is CTSMGAGEVNEQFF. CDR3 nucleotide sequence: TGTACCAGTATGGGAGCGGGAGAGGTAAATGAGCAGTTCTTC.

The chain combines TRBV11-2 with TRBJ2-5, with a tentative D call TRBD1 (5 bases). Germline CDR1 is SGHAT and CDR2 is FQNNGV. V lost 5 bases to trimming and J lost 4 bases, with 17 bases between them. This CDR3 contains 15 residues. DNA for the CDR3: TGTGCCAGCAGCGGGGCGGCGCTAACCCGAGAGACCCAGTACTTC. This encodes CASSGAALTRETQYF.

In DNA, the CDR3 is TGTGCCAGCAGTTGGGAGAATCAGCCCCAGCATTTT. The encoded protein is CASSWENQPQHF. The chain combines TRBV12-3 or TRBV12-4 with TRBJ1-5; D is unresolved. The CDR3 loop spans 12 amino acids. V gave up 4 bases and J gave up 4 bases, with 5 bases separating them.

This clonotype was recorded many times. The V gene is TRBV10-3, the J gene TRBJ2-7; 7 nucleotides agree with TRBD1. The V gene's germline CDR1 is ENHRY and CDR2 SYGVKD. The V and J ends lost 8 bases and 3 bases, in that order; junction bases with no gene match: 10. This CDR3 region has 14 residues. The DNA for the CDR3 is TGTGCCATCCGACAAGGGACAGCTGACTACGAGCAGTACTTC. This encodes CAIRQGTADYEQYF.

This clonotype was seen more than once but under ten times. This sequence joins TRBV5-1 and TRBJ2-1; D is unresolved. The length of the CDR3 is 16 residues. Looked up from germline, CDR1 is SGHRS and CDR2 is YFSETQ. V lost 4 bases and J lost 1, with 15 bases in between. The CDR3 protein is CASSLPVPSSYNEQFF. CDR3 DNA sequence: TGCGCCAGCAGCCTCCCGGTCCCCTCTTCCTACAATGAGCAGTTCTTC.